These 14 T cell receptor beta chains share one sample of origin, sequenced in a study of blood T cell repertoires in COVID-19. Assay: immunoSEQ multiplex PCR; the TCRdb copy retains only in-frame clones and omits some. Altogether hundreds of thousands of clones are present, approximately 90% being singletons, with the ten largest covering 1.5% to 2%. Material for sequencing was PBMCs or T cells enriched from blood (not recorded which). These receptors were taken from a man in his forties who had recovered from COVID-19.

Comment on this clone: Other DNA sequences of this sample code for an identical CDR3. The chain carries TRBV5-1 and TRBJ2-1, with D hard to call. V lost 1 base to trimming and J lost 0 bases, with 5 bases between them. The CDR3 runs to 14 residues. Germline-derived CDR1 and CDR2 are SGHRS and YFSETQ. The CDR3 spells CASSLRSSYNEQFF. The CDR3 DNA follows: TGCGCCAGCAGCTTGCGCAGCTCCTACAATGAGCAGTTCTTC. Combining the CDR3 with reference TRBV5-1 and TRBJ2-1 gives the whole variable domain KAGVTQTPRYLIKTRGQQVTLSCSPISGHRSVSWYQQTPGQGLQFLFEYFSETQRNKGNFPGRFSGRQFSNSRSEMNVSTLELGDSALYLCASSLRSSYNEQFFGPGTRLTVL.

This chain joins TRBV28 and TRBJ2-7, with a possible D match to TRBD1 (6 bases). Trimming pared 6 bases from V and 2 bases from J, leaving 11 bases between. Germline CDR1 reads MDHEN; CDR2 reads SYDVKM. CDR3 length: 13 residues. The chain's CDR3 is CASRRTDPYEQYF. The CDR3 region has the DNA TGTGCCAGCAGAAGGACAGACCCCTACGAGCAGTACTTC. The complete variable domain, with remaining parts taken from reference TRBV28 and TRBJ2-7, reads DVKVTQSSRYLVKRTGEKVFLECVQDMDHENMFWYRQDPGLGLRLIYFSYDVKMKEKGDIPEGYSVSREKKERFSLILESASTNQTSMYLCASRRTDPYEQYFGPGTRLTVT.

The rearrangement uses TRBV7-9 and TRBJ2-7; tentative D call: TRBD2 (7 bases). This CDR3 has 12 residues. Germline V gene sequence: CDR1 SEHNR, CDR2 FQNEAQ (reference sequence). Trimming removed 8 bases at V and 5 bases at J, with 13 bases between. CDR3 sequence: CASRRGLDEQYF. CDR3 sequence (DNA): TGTGCCAGCCGGCGGGGGCTAGACGAGCAGTACTTC.

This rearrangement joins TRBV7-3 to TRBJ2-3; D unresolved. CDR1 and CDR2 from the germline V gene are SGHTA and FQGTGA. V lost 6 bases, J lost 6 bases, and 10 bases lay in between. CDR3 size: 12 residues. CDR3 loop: CASSGTRDTQYF. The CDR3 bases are TGTGCCAGCAGTGGAACGCGGGATACGCAGTATTTT.

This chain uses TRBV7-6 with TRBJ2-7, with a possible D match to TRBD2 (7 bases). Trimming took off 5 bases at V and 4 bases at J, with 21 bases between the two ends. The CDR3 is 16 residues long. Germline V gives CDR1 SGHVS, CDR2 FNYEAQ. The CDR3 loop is CASSPRGGGNSYEQYF. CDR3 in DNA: TGTGCCAGCAGCCCCCGGGGAGGGGGTAACTCTTACGAGCAGTACTTC.

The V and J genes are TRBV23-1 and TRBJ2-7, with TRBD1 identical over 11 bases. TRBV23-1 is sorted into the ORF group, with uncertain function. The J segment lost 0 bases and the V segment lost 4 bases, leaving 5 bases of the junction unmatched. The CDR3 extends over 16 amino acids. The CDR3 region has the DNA TGCGCCAGCAGTCCACCGGGACAGGGGGGCTCCTACGAGCAGTACTTC. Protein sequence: CASSPPGQGGSYEQYF.

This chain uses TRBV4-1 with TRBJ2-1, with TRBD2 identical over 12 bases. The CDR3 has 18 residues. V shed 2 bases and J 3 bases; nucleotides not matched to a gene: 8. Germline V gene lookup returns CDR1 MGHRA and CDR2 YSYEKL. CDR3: CASSQIDPGLAGYNEQFF. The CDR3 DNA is TGCGCCAGCAGCCAAATCGACCCGGGACTAGCGGGCTACAATGAGCAGTTCTTC.

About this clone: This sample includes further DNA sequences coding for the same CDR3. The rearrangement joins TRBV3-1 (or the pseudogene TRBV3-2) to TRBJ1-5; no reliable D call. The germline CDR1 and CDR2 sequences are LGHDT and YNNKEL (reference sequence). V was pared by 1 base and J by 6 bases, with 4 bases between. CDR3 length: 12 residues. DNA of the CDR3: TGTGCCAGCAGCCAAGGCGGTCAGCCCCAGCATTTT. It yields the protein CASSQGGQPQHF.

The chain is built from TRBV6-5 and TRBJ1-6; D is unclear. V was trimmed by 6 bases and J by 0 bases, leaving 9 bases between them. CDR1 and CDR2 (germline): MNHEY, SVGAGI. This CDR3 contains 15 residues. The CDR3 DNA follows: TGTGCCAGCAGGAGAGGGAGCTCCTATAATTCACCCCTCCACTTT. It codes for CASRRGSSYNSPLHF.

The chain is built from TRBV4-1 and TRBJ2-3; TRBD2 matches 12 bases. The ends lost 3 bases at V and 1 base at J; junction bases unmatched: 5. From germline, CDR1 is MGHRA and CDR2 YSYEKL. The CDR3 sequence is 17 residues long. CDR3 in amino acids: CASSHRTSGVGTDTQYF. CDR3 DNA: TGCGCCAGCAGCCATCGGACTAGCGGGGTCGGCACAGATACGCAGTATTTT.

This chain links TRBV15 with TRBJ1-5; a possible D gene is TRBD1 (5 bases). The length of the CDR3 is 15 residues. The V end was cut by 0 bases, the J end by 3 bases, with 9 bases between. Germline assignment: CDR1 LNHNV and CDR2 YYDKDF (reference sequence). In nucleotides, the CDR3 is TGTGCCACCAGCAGAGATCGGGGGAACAATCAGCCCCAGCATTTT. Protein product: CATSRDRGNNQPQHF.

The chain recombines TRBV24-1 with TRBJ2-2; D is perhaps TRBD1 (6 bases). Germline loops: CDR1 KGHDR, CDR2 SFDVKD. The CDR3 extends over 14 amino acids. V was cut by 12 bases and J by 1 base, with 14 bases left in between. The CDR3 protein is CASSPDRNTGELFF. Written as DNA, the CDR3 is TGTGCCTCAAGCCCGGACAGGAACACCGGGGAGCTGTTTTTT.

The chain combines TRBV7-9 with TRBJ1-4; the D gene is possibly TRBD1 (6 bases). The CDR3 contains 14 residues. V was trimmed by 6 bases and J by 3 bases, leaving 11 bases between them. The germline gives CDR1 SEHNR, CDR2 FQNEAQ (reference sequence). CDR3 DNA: TGTGCCAGCAGTGTCAGGGGTTCTAATGAAAAACTGTTTTTT. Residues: CASSVRGSNEKLFF.

CDR3 amino acids: CASSLLRGLYNEQFF. The CDR3 DNA reads as TGTGCCAGCAGCTTACTGCGGGGACTCTACAATGAGCAGTTCTTC. The chain employs TRBV7-9 and TRBJ2-1, with D possibly matching TRBD2 (6 bases). The V gene's germline CDR1 is SEHNR and CDR2 FQNEAQ (reference sequence). The length of the CDR3 is 15 residues. Trimming cost V 2 bases and J 3 bases, with 11 bases left between them.